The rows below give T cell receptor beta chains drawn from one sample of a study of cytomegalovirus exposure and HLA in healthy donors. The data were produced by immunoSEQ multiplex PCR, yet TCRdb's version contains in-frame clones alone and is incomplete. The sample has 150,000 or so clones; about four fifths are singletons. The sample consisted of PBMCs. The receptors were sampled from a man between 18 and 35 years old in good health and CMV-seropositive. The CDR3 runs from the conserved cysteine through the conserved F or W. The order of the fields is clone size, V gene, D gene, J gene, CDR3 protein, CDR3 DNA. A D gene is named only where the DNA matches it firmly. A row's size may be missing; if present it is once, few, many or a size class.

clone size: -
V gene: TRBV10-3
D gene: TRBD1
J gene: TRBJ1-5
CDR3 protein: CAISEGQGPNQPQHF
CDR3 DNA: TGTGCCATCAGTGAAGGACAGGGGCCCAATCAGCCCCAGCATTTT

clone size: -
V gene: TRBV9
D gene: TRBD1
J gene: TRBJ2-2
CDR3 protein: CASSERGTGSTGELFF
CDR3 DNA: TGTGCCAGCAGCGAGAGGGGGACAGGGTCCACCGGGGAGCTGTTTTTT

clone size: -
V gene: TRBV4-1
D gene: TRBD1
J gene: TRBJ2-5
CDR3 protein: CASSQPGQGPETQYF
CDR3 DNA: TGCGCCAGCAGCCAACCGGGACAGGGGCCTGAGACCCAGTACTTC

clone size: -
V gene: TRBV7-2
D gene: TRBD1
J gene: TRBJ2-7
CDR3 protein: CASSFRTGTYEQYF
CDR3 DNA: TGTGCCAGCAGCTTCCGGACAGGGACCTACGAGCAGTACTTC

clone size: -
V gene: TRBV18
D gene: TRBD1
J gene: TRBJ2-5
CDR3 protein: CASSPGQGAETQYF
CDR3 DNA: TGTGCCAGCTCACCAGGGCAGGGGGCTGAGACCCAGTACTTC

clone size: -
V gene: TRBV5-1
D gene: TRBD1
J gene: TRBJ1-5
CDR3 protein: CASSPGTGNQPQHF
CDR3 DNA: TGCGCCAGCAGCCCCGGGACAGGGAATCAGCCCCAGCATTTT

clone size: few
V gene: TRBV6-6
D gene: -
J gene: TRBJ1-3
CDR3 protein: CASSTPGGNTIYF
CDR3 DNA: TGTGCCAGCAGCACCCCAGGGGGAAACACCATATATTTT

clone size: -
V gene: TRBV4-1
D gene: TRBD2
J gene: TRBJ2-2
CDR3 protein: CASSTSGRGTGELFF
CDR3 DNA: TGCGCCAGCAGTACTAGCGGGAGAGGGACCGGGGAGCTGTTTTTT

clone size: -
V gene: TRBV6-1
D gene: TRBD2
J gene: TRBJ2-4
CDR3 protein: CASSERDGRAWGAKNIQYF
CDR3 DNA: TGTGCCAGCAGTGAAAGGGACGGGAGGGCCTGGGGGGCCAAAAACATTCAGTACTTC

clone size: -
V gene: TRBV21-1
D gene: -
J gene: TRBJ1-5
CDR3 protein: CASSKMAGVQPQHF
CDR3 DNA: TGTGCCAGCAGCAAAATGGCAGGGGTTCAGCCCCAGCATTTT

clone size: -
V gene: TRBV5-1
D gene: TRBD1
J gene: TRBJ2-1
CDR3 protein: CASSFDRDSLYNEQFF
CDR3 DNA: TGCGCCAGCAGCTTCGATCGGGACAGCCTATACAATGAGCAGTTCTTC

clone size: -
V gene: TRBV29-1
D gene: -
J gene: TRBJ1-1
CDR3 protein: CSVKSQVLNTEAFF
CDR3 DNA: TGCAGCGTCAAGTCACAAGTGTTGAACACTGAAGCTTTCTTT

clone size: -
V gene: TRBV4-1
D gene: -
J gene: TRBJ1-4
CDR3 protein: CASSQPPERTNEKLFF
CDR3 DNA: TGCGCCAGCAGCCAACCCCCTGAGAGAACTAATGAAAAACTGTTTTTT

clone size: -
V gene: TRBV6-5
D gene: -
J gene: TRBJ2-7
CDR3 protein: CASSYAGEQYF
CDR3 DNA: TGTGCCAGCAGTTACGCGGGGGAGCAGTACTTC

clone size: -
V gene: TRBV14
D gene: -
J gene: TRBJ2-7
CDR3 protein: CASSPLLSDSYEQYF
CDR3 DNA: TGTGCCAGCAGCCCCTTACTTAGCGACTCCTACGAGCAGTACTTC

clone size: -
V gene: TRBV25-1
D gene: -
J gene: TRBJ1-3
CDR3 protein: CASSEQGTGNTIYF
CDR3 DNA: TGTGCCAGCAGTGAACAGGGTACCGGAAACACCATATATTTT

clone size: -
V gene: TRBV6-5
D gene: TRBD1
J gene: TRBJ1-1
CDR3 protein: CASSDRGWGTEAFF
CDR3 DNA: TGTGCCAGCAGTGACAGGGGCTGGGGGACTGAAGCTTTCTTT

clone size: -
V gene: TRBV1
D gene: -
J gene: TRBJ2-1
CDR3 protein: CTSSPDSFPYNEQFF
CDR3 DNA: TGCACCAGCAGCCCCGACTCCTTCCCCTACAATGAGCAGTTCTTC

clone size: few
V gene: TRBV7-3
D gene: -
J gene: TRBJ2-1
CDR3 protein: CASSQQVNEQFF
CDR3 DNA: TGTGCCAGCAGTCAACAGGTCAATGAGCAGTTCTTC

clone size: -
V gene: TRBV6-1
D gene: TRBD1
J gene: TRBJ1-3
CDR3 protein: CASSEVKPGTGGRLSGNTIYF
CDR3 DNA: TGTGCCAGCAGTGAAGTTAAACCCGGGACAGGGGGCCGACTCTCTGGAAACACCATATATTTT

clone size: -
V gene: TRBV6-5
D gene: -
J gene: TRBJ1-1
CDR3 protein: CASSFNRNTEAFF
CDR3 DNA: TGTGCCAGCAGCTTCAACAGAAACACTGAAGCTTTCTTT

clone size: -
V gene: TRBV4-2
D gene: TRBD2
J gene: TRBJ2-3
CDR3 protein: CASSQEQRDATDTQYF
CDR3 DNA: TGTGCCAGCAGCCAAGAGCAGCGGGATGCCACAGATACGCAGTATTTT

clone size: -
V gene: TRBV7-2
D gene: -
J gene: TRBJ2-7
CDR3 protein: CASSLGTGSLEQYF
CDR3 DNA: TGTGCCAGCAGCTTAGGTACAGGTTCCCTCGAGCAGTACTTC

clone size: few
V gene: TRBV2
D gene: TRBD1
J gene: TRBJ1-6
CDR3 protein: CASSATGTGLGPPLHF
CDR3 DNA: TGTGCCAGCAGTGCTACCGGGACAGGGTTAGGGCCACCCCTCCACTTT

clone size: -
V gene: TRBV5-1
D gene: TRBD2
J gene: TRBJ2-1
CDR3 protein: CASGFSGGINEQFF
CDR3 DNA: TGCGCCAGCGGATTCTCGGGAGGGATTAATGAGCAGTTCTTC

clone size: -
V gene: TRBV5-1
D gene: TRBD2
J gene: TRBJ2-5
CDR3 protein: CASRTGRGSQETQYF
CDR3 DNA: TGCGCCAGCAGGACGGGGCGGGGGTCCCAAGAGACCCAGTACTTC

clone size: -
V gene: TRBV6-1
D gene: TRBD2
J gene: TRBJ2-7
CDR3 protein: CASSEAVAGGTYEQYF
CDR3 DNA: TGTGCCAGCAGTGAAGCAGTAGCGGGAGGCACCTACGAGCAGTACTTC

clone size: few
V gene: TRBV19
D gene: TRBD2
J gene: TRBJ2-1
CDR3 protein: CASSGGLAGYNEQFF
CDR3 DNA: TGTGCCAGTAGTGGGGGACTAGCGGGGTACAATGAGCAGTTCTTC

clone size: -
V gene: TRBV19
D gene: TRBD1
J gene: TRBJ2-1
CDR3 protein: CASSIQGANEQFF
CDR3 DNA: TGTGCCAGTAGTATCCAGGGGGCCAATGAGCAGTTCTTC

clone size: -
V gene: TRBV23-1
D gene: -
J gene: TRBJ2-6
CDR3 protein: CASHRLEGSGANVLTF
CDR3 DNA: TGCGCCAGCCACCGGCTAGAAGGCTCTGGGGCCAACGTCCTGACTTTC

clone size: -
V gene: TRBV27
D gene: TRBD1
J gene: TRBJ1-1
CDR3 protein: CASSPLGGWTEAFF
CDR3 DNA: TGTGCCAGCAGTCCACTAGGGGGCTGGACTGAAGCTTTCTTT

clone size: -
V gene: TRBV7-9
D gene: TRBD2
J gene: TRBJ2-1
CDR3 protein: CSSSYLAGVKEVQFF
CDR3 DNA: TGTTCCAGCAGCTACCTAGCGGGAGTGAAGGAGGTGCAGTTCTTC

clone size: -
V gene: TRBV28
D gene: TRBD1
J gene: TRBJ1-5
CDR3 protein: CASSLYVYRDRGPNQPQHF
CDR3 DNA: TGTGCCAGCAGTTTATATGTATACCGGGACAGGGGGCCCAATCAGCCCCAGCATTTT

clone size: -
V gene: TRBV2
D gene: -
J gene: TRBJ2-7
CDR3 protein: CASGRGGTYEQYF
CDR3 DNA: TGTGCCAGCGGTAGGGGGGGGACCTACGAGCAGTACTTC

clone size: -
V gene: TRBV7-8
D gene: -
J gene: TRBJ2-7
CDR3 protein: CASSSPSGREQYF
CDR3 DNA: TGTGCCAGCAGCTCCCCTAGTGGAAGGGAGCAGTACTTC

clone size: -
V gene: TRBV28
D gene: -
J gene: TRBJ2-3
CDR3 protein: CASSSRGSTDTQYF
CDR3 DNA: TGTGCCAGCAGTTCTCGGGGTAGCACAGATACGCAGTATTTT

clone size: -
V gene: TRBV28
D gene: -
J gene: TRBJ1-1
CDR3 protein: CASSPQGNLMNTEAFF
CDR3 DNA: TGTGCCAGCAGTCCCCAGGGGAATCTTATGAACACTGAAGCTTTCTTT

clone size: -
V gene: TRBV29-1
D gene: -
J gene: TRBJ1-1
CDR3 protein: CSVGFGGTEAFF
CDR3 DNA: TGCAGCGTTGGGTTCGGGGGCACTGAAGCTTTCTTT

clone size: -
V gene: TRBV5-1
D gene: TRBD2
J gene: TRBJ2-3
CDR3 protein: CASSPSGLATADTQYF
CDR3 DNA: TGCGCCAGCAGCCCCTCGGGACTAGCGACGGCAGATACGCAGTATTTT

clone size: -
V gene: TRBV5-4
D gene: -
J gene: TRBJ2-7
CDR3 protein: CASSSVAGPYEQYF
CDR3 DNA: TGTGCCAGCAGCTCGGTCGCAGGGCCCTACGAGCAGTACTTC